The present entry profiles one T cell receptor (beta chain) with its context. This clone came up a few times. No cognate antigen has been identified for it. At one end the junction does not follow the germline gene, possibly because of a read error. Measured from the cysteine to the phenylalanine, the CDR3 is 12 residues long. Only the CDR3 DNA stays, 36 bases, in frame from base 1. The germline V gene supplies CDR1 SGDLS and CDR2 YYNGEE. These data are taken from a study of T cell responses to AZD1222 COVID-19 vaccine (dated by TCRdb to the early 2020s). Regarding the study in general: A total of 230 or so trial participants underwent TCR sequencing, of whom 207 received two doses of AZD1222 and around 25 received two doses of the MenACWY control vaccine. Trial participants were enrolled into age subgroups of 18-55, 56-69 and 70-plus years, which contained approximately 150, 30 and 60 TCR-sequenced participants, respectively.

The CDR3 regions of human TCRbeta chains were subjected to immunosequencing. In the source study's methods: TCRs in the repertoires were compared against a reference library of SARS-CoV-2-specific TCRs that had been generated with the MIRA antigen-specificity platform. Breadth was defined as the fraction of unique TCRs that were SARS-CoV-2-associated, and depth was defined as the fraction of total T cells that were SARS-CoV-2-associated. Each spike-specific TCR was assigned to its reactive spike region and to a CD4 or CD8 class using the MIRA data. Log10-transformed breadth and depth values were compared by one-way ANOVA with Sidak's multiple comparisons tests. Imported from immuneACCESS, the table was reduced by TCRdb to in-frame sequences with V and J called. These copies leave out some clones; in studies compared against another copy, an unresolved V gene accounts for under half, and the cause of the remainder is not known. Clone size and V and J calls were adopted from that table, with D and trimming inferred from the DNA. The sample table lists about 86,000 clones, about nine tenths of them with a count of one. The ten largest account for about 5% of the sample.

Overall results and qualifications from the work: Because no samples from the day 14 peak response were available, repertoires could be characterized only after the peak T cell response. Participants were mostly white British and included more females than males, and it was suggested by the authors that clonal diversity may have been underestimated. Conclusions about previously exposed vaccinees are limited, since just a handful of AZD1222 recipients were seropositive for SARS-CoV-2 at baseline. After two AZD1222 doses, both the breadth and the depth of spike-specific TCRs were significantly higher than at day 0 and than in MenACWY recipients. The vaccine-associated CD4 TCRs covered the entire spike protein, and the dominant responses fell in regions 160-218 and 743-854. Nearly half of unique spike-specific TCRs reportedly recognized epitopes outside regions mutated in the B.1.351 and B.1.1.7 variants. In the small 56-69-year group, the increase in depth fell short of significance, most likely because of low power.

What this sample's time point label stands for: about 28 days (+/-7) after the second vaccine dose. AZD1222 recipients whose second dose came at about 4 weeks and those whose second dose came at about 12 weeks were combined into one group, since spike-specific TCR depth and breadth did not differ between the two schedules. The vaccinee samples were drawn from two UK trials, COV001 and COV002, one of which was a single-blind randomized controlled phase 2/3 trial testing AZD1222 (ChAdOx1 nCoV-19) in healthy adults. Trial participant PBMC samples were collected at day 0 and day 28 after the second dose for TCRbeta chain sequencing.

The V and J segments used are TRBV9 and TRBJ2-1; 7 central bases correspond to TRBD2. The clonotype originates from an adult who received the AZD1222 COVID-19 vaccine. Sequencing used peripheral blood, obtained 28 days after the second AZD1222 dose. The sequence in DNA is TGTGCCAGCAGCGCGGGGGGACGCCCGGGGATCTTC. Its protein product is CASSAGGRPGIF.